Below, one T cell receptor (beta chain) is given with its context. This clonotype showed up just a few times. The antigen it binds to is not known. There are no base qualities to consult, and no much larger clone falls within one base. Receptor amplification or capture employed 5' RACE. TCRdb records Illumina HiSeq 2000 as the sequencer. Template switching added a universal primer binding site, and the final cDNA carried a unique molecular identifier that allowed TCR cDNA molecules to be counted accurately. First-strand cDNA for TCR alpha and beta chains was synthesized from specific primers in the conserved constant-segment region. To control for contamination, every cDNA library carried two barcodes: a SMART-Mk sample barcode plus Illumina barcodes. TruSeq adapter sequences and Illumina sample barcodes were added in two successive PCR steps. The TCR alpha and beta cDNA libraries were sequenced on the Illumina HiSeq platform using custom primers. The authors' analysis ran thus. MiGEC processed the raw reads to extract unique molecular identifiers, while MiXCR was used to determine the CDR3 positions. Recombination models were inferred per individual with the repgenHMM and IGoR tools using an EM algorithm. Shared clonotypes were analyzed with the tcR package in R, and sharing was normalized by the product of cloneset sizes. To study raw recombination without the effects of thymic and clonal selection, out-of-frame nonproductive sequences were analyzed. Using fastp trimming at Q25 and MiXCR clonotype assembly, TCRdb reanalyzed the public sequencing data and kept in-frame beta chains. All rows with the same CDR3 protein become a single entry with the most common DNA and genes. The V and J calls and clone size come from TCRdb's table, not from the authors' own analysis. In all, the sample holds 500,000 or so distinct CDR3 sequences, and roughly 13% of those were seen once. The ten largest clones represent about 1% of the sample.

Every donor in the study was a healthy Caucasian. The twin cohort comprised three pairs of female monozygotic twins, all aged roughly 18 to 30 years. Positive isolation kits from Invitrogen were used to isolate CD4+ and CD8+ T cell populations. This specimen comes from a study of identical twins (dated by TCRdb to 2016 to 2018). Concerning the study at large: The study deep-sequenced TCR alpha and beta repertoires from monozygotic twins, unrelated adults of various ages and cord blood to test whether fetal clonotypes persist. Replicate twin experiments were performed at different times using different library preparation protocols to rule out contamination. Paper-wide results and their limitations: Out-of-frame TCR alpha sharing in monozygotic twins was systematically underestimated by recombination models, whereas sharing between unrelated individuals was in agreement with the recombination models. Because the same donors could not be followed over many years, the conclusions depended on cross-sectional statistical analysis. Fewer insertions were carried by abundant cord blood beta clonotypes; a weaker similar trend was observed in young adult naive repertoires, while no such trend was observed in memory repertoires. Zero-insertion analyses could be partly confounded by invariant T cells such as MAIT and iNKT, though diverse VJ usage argued against such confounding for most clonotypes. Compared with coincidental sharing between unrelated individuals, out-of-frame TCR alpha sequences shared between twins had an excess of sequences with low generation probability. A weaker excess of twin sharing was found in beta out-of-frame sequences because the signal-to-noise ratio was lowered by fewer shared sequences.

The CDR1 and CDR2 encoded by the germline V gene are ENHRY and SYGVKD. Spanning cysteine to phenylalanine, the CDR3 consists of 13 amino acids. Only CDR3 DNA remains: 39 bases, in frame from the first base. Trimming accounts for 7 bases at V and 3 bases at J, while the number of junction bases matched to no gene is 2. These data were also filed under a second study, of yellow fever vaccine responses in identical twins. Drawing on the second study: The T cell response to vaccination in identical twins was reported by the authors to appear partly convergent and partly personalized. In the study, vaccine-responding T cell clones were precisely tracked in identical twins.

The TCR originated in a woman aged 18 to 35 in good health. Sequencing was done on a sample of CD4+ T cells sorted from blood. The V gene is TRBV10-3 and the J gene is TRBJ2-3, with TRBD2 identical over 9 junction bases. In nucleotides, the sequence is TGTGCCATCAAGACTAGCGGAACAGATACGCAGTATTTT. Translated, it reads CAIKTSGTDTQYF.